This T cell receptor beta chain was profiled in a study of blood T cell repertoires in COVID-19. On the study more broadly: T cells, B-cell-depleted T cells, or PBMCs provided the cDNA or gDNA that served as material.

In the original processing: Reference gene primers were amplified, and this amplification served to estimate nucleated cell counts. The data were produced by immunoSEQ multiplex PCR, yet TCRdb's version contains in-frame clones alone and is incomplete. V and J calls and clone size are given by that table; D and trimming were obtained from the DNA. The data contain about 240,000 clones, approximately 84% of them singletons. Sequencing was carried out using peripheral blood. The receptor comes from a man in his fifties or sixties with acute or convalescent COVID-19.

The CDR3 nucleotides are TGTGCCAGCAGTTGGGGAGGCCTCTATGGCTACACCTTC. Residues: CASSWGGLYGYTF. The chain recombines TRBV6-5 with TRBJ1-2; no reliable D call. Trimming left V 4 bases short and J 4 bases short, with 10 bases between. The CDR3 runs 13 residues. Germline V gene data show CDR1 as MNHEY and CDR2 as SVGAGI.